A single sample is the source of the 22 T cell receptor beta chains below, sequenced in a study of cytomegalovirus exposure and HLA in healthy donors. PCR employed 60 Vbeta and 13 Jbeta primers. TCRdb keeps only in-frame clones here, not all; method: immunoSEQ multiplex PCR. This repertoire includes some 41,000 clones. Sequenced: PBMCs. Receptors originate from a male donor in good health and CMV-seronegative.

The J gene is TRBJ2-1, the V gene TRBV7-8, with 7 bases fitting TRBD1. This CDR3 is built from 16 residues. Trimming at V came to 5 bases and at J to 2 bases, leaving 9 bases not matched to a gene. Germline V gene lookup returns CDR1 SGHVS and CDR2 FQNEAQ. CDR3 DNA sequence: TGTGCCAGCAGCCCATATAGACAGGGAGCCTACAATGAGCAGTTCTTC. Amino acids: CASSPYRQGAYNEQFF.

The gene calls are TRBV7-8 and TRBJ1-1, with no clear D. V was shortened by 1 base and J by 6 bases, with 12 bases between the two germline ends. Germline-derived CDR1 and CDR2 are SGHVS and FQNEAQ. The CDR3 runs to 14 residues. CDR3 DNA: TGTGCCAGCAGCTTAGGCCCCGGGGAACCTGAAGCTTTCTTT. Translated: CASSLGPGEPEAFF.

J is TRBJ2-7 and V is TRBV5-1, with 7 bases that match TRBD1. CDR1 is SGHRS, CDR2 YFSETQ, per germline. V was clipped by 4 bases and J by 3 bases; unmatched bases: 4. The CDR3 runs 13 residues. Here the CDR3 DNA reads TGCGCCAGCAGCCTCGACAGGGTCTACGAGCAGTACTTC. Encoded protein: CASSLDRVYEQYF.

The chain combines TRBV5-6 with TRBJ2-5; the D is unclear. The DNA matches TRBJ2-7 better at its end, which makes the J call doubtful. Germline V gene sequence: CDR1 SGHDT, CDR2 YYEEEE. This CDR3 is 11 amino acids long. The CDR3 loop reads CASSSFYEQYF. CDR3 coding DNA: TGTGCCAGCAGCTCTTTTTACGAGCAGTACTTC.

This sequence joins TRBV30 and TRBJ1-6, with D uncertain. Germline V gene sequence: CDR1 GTSNPN, CDR2 SVGIG (reference sequence). There are 14 residues in the CDR3. Trimming took 0 bases from V and 9 from J, leaving 12 bases between them. The CDR3 bases are TGTGCCTGGAGTGTAATTCAGTCTGTTTCACCCCTCCACTTT. This gives the protein CAWSVIQSVSPLHF.

The chain's CDR3 is CASSRESGSPLHF. Written as DNA, the CDR3 is TGCGCCAGCAGCCGTGAATCGGGTTCACCCCTCCACTTT. The chain combines TRBV5-1 with TRBJ1-6, with D unclear. Per the germline V gene, CDR1 is SGHRS and CDR2 is YFSETQ. This CDR3 contains 13 residues. Trimming shortened V by 4 bases and J by 9 bases, and 11 bases separated the two germline ends.

The J gene is TRBJ1-2, the V gene TRBV7-9; D possibly corresponds to TRBD1 (6 bases). Germline CDR1 reads SEHNR; CDR2 reads FQNEAQ (reference sequence). The V and J ends lost 2 bases and 7 bases respectively, with 20 bases between them. The CDR3 is 16 amino acids. This chain's CDR3 is CASSLRSSGVAGGYTF. Written as DNA, the CDR3 is TGTGCCAGCAGCTTAAGGTCGTCAGGGGTAGCAGGTGGCTACACCTTC.

The gene calls are TRBV4-2 and TRBJ2-3; 13 nucleotides align to TRBD2. CDR3 length: 16 amino acids. Germline-derived CDR1 and CDR2 are LGHNA and YNFKEQ. V was pared by 6 bases and J by 6 bases, with 9 bases of the junction left unmatched. The CDR3 DNA is TGTGCCAGCAGTTCTACTAGCGGGGGGGCCTTTGATACGCAGTATTTT. Protein sequence: CASSSTSGGAFDTQYF.

This rearrangement joins TRBV19 to TRBJ2-7, with 11 positions matching TRBD1. The trim removed 3 bases at V and 4 bases at J, leaving 2 bases unmatched. CDR1 and CDR2 from the germline V gene are LNHDA and SQIVND (reference sequence). CDR3 length: 14 amino acids. This chain's CDR3 is CASSIGQGAYEQYF. The CDR3 DNA reads as TGTGCCAGTAGTATTGGACAGGGGGCTTACGAGCAGTACTTC.

The rearrangement joins TRBV19 to TRBJ1-1; tentatively, D is TRBD1 (5 bases). The germline V gene has CDR1 LNHDA and CDR2 SQIVND (reference sequence). The CDR3 totals 10 residues. V was clipped by 7 bases and J by 5 bases, with 5 bases between them. CDR3 bases: TGTGCCAGTAAGGGGACTGAAGCTTTCTTT. Its protein product is CASKGTEAFF.

The V call is TRBV5-1, the J call TRBJ2-7; D may be TRBD2 (5 bases). The CDR3 length is 13 residues. Germline-derived CDR1 and CDR2 are SGHRS and YFSETQ. V lost 3 bases to trimming and J lost 3 bases, with 10 bases between them. The CDR3 DNA is TGCGCCAGCAGCTCGGGGTGGGGCTACGAGCAGTACTTC. This codes for CASSSGWGYEQYF.

The V call is TRBV19, the J call TRBJ1-1; maybe TRBD1 (6 bases). CDR3 length equals 14 residues. Germline CDR1 is LNHDA and CDR2 is SQIVND (reference sequence). V was trimmed by 2 bases and J by 6 bases, leaving 13 bases between them. The chain's CDR3 is CASSIQGPVPEAFF. The DNA of the CDR3 is TGTGCCAGTAGTATACAGGGGCCCGTGCCTGAAGCTTTCTTT.

The chain is built from TRBV19 and TRBJ1-3, with D hard to call. This CDR3 is built from 14 residues. Trimming cost V 3 bases and J 1 base, with 7 bases left between them. Germline V gene sequence: CDR1 LNHDA, CDR2 SQIVND (reference sequence). In nucleotides, the CDR3 is TGTGCCAGTAGTATGGGGAGTTCTGGAAACACCATATATTTT. This gives the protein CASSMGSSGNTIYF.

J is TRBJ2-1 and V is TRBV25-1; maybe TRBD1 (6 bases). Germline CDR1 is MGHDK and CDR2 is SYGVNS. The CDR3 has 16 residues. Trimming took 7 bases from V and 6 from J, leaving 22 bases between them. The CDR3 loop reads CASNLPLRTGSNEQFF. The CDR3 DNA reads TGTGCCAGCAACCTCCCTCTTCGCACAGGGTCCAATGAGCAGTTCTTC.

This sequence joins TRBV10-2 and TRBJ2-7; 10 bases fit TRBD1. J lost 5 bases, V lost 6 bases, and 7 bases had no gene match. Germline values: CDR1 WSHSY, CDR2 SAAADI. CDR3 size: 14 residues. CDR3 DNA sequence: TGCGCCAGCAGGGGACAGGGGATTAGCGACGAGCAGTACTTC. Its protein is CASRGQGISDEQYF.

The chain uses TRBV5-6 and TRBJ1-3; D call uncertain. CDR3 size: 16 residues. V was clipped by 0 bases and J by 2 bases, with 12 bases between them. Germline CDR1 SGHDT, CDR2 YYEEEE. The DNA of the CDR3 is TGTGCCAGCAGCTTGGATGACCGACTAACTGGAAACACCATATATTTT. Its protein is CASSLDDRLTGNTIYF.

This chain joins TRBV19 and TRBJ1-5; possibly TRBD1 for D (5 bases). Deletions cut 0 bases from V and 0 bases from J, with 6 bases between. Per germline, CDR1 LNHDA and CDR2 SQIVND (reference sequence). The CDR3 has 15 amino acids. The CDR3 DNA sequence: TGTGCCAGTAGTATAGACAGGGATAGCAATCAGCCCCAGCATTTT. As protein: CASSIDRDSNQPQHF.

The chain uses TRBV9 and TRBJ2-3, with D maybe TRBD1 (6 bases). This CDR3 spans 14 amino acids. Looked up from germline, CDR1 is SGDLS and CDR2 is YYNGEE. V lost 5 bases to trimming and J lost 2 bases, with 12 bases between them. Here the CDR3 DNA reads TGTGCCAGCAGGACAGGAGGTAACACAGATACGCAGTATTTT. Amino acid sequence: CASRTGGNTDTQYF.

On this clone itself: Other DNA sequences in the same sample also yield this CDR3. This sequence joins TRBV18 and TRBJ1-1; no reliable D call. V lost 4 bases and J lost 1, with 7 bases in between. CDR1 and CDR2 (germline): KGHSH, LQKENI. The CDR3 covers 13 residues. The CDR3 sequence is CASSRGQNTEAFF. The CDR3 coding sequence is TGTGCCAGCTCACGCGGTCAGAACACTGAAGCTTTCTTT.

CDR3 protein: CASSPCSQGGDYTF. The DNA for the CDR3 is TGTGCCAGCAGTCCGTGTTCCCAGGGTGGAGACTACACCTTC. The chain has TRBV6-7 and TRBJ1-2, with D perhaps matching TRBD1 (5 bases). TRBV6-7 counts as an open reading frame of uncertain function. Trimming took off 5 bases at V and 10 bases at J, with 20 bases between the two ends. The CDR3 is 14 residues long.

CDR3 DNA: TGTGCCAGCAGCGTCGACAGGCCGATATTTCAGCCCCAGCATTTT. It encodes CASSVDRPIFQPQHF. The rearrangement links TRBV5-8 to TRBJ1-5, with D possibly matching TRBD1 (6 bases). The CDR3 has 15 amino acids. Germline loops: CDR1 SGHTS, CDR2 YDEGEE. V dropped 4 bases and J dropped 6 bases, with 17 bases sitting between them.

The V and J genes are TRBV11-2 and TRBJ1-2; 9 bases match TRBD1. The CDR3 has 13 amino acids. The germline gives CDR1 SGHAT, CDR2 FQNNGV. V lost 5 bases to trimming and J lost 4 bases; unmatched junction nucleotides: 2. The CDR3 is CASSRGQGYGYTF. The CDR3, as DNA: TGTGCCAGCAGCAGGGGACAGGGCTATGGCTACACCTTC. The whole variable domain, remainder taken from reference TRBV11-2 and TRBJ1-2, is EAGVAQSPRYKIIEKRQSVAFWCNPISGHATLYWYQQILGQGPKLLIQFQNNGVVDDSQLPKDRFSAERLKGVDSTLKIQPAKLEDSAVYLCASSRGQGYGYTFGSGTRLTVV.